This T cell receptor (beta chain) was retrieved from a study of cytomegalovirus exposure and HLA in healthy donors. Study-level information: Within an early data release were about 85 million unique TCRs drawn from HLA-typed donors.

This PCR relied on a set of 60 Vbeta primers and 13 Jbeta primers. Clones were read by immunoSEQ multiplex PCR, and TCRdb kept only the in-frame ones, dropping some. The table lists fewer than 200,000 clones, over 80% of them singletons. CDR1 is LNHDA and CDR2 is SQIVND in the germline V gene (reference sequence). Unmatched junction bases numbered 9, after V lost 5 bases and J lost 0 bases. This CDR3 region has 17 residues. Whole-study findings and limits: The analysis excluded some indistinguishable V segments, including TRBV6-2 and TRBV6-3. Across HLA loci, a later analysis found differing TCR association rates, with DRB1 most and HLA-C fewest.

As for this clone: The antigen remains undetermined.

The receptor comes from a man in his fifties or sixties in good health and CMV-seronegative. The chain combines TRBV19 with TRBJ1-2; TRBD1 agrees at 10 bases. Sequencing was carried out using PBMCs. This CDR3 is CASSPRDRGLANYGYTF. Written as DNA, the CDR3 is TGTGCCAGTAGTCCCCGGGACAGGGGCCTTGCTAACTATGGCTACACCTTC.